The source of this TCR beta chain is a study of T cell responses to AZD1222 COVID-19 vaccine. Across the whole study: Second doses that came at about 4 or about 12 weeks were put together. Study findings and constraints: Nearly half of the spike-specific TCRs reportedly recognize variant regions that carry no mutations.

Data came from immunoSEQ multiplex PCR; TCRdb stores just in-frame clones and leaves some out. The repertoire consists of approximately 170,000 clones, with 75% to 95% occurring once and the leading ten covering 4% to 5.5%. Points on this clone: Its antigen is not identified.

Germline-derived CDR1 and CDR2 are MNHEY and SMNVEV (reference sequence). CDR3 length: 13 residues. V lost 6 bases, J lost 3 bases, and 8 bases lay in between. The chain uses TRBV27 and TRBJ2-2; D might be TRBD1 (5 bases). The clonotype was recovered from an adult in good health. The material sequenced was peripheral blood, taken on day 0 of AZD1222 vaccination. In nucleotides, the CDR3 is TGTGCCAGCAGCAGGGATTACACCGGGGAGCTGTTTTTT. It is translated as CASSRDYTGELFF.